This passage covers 2 T cell receptor beta chains from one sample sequenced in a study of blood T cell repertoires in COVID-19. TCRdb's copy holds only in-frame clones and misses some; the assay was immunoSEQ multiplex PCR. This table has 300,000 to 350,000 clones, 88% appearing once. Sequencing was performed on PBMCs or T cells enriched from blood (not recorded which). The source is a man in his thirties or forties who had recovered from COVID-19.

This sequence joins TRBV3-1 (or the pseudogene TRBV3-2) and TRBJ2-7; 8 positions match TRBD2. The CDR3 has 14 residues. Trimming at V came to 0 bases and at J to 2 bases, leaving 0 bases not matched to a gene. The germline V gene encodes CDR1 LGHDT and CDR2 YNNKEL (reference sequence). The CDR3 loop is CASSQELAAYEQYF. CDR3 sequence (DNA): TGTGCCAGCAGCCAAGAACTAGCGGCCTACGAGCAGTACTTC.

This rearrangement joins TRBV27 to TRBJ2-3, with 13 nucleotides matching TRBD2. V lost 5 bases to trimming and J lost 0 bases; unmatched junction nucleotides: 8. The V gene's germline CDR1 is MNHEY and CDR2 SMNVEV (reference sequence). The CDR3 length is 18 residues. CDR3 protein: CASSLVTSGGPSTDTQYF. CDR3 coding DNA: TGTGCCAGCAGTCTGGTGACTAGCGGGGGGCCTAGCACAGATACGCAGTATTTT.